A single count supports the clone carrying this T cell receptor beta chain. This record comes from a study of T-cell memory formation after mild COVID-19. Turning to the study itself: Largely donor-specific sequence clusters came from two donors.

One entry per CDR3 protein results from TCRdb running MiXCR on the 5' RACE reads. The data contain around 410,000 distinct CDR3 sequences, more than 20% of them singletons. CDR3 length equals 12 residues. V was shortened by 3 bases and J by 4 bases, with 6 bases between the two germline ends. The chain employs TRBV12-3 or TRBV12-4 and TRBJ1-1; D not resolved. The source of this sequence is an adult woman who had mild COVID-19 (a few samples of this study predate the infection). Cell type and time point are not known. What was sequenced was PBMCs or a T cell subset sorted from them (not recorded which). CDR3 amino acids: CASSFGSTEAFF. CDR3 nucleotide sequence: TGTGCCAGCAGTTTCGGTAGCACTGAAGCTTTCTTT.